This passage covers 21 T cell receptor beta chains from one sample sequenced in a study of blood T cells in healthy people across ages. Combining a sample-barcoded 5' primer with a J-beta primer mix, a second PCR ran for about 7 to 11 cycles. TCRdb fed the 5' RACE reads into MiXCR, producing one record per CDR3 protein. The sample contains 550,000 to 750,000 distinct CDR3 sequences, under 25% of which appear only once. Sequencing was performed on blood. Receptor source: a man between 65 and 85 years old in good health.

Only a few counts were recorded for this clonotype. The chain joins TRBV21-1 to TRBJ2-1; the D call TRBD1 from the table was never checked on the DNA. TRBV21-1 represents a pseudogene. The CDR3 loop spans 20 amino acids. The CDR3 DNA reads TGTGCCAGCAGCAAAGCAGGGGGCAATGAGCGGGGACATACCTACAATGAGCAGTTCTTC. Its protein product is CASSKAGGNERGHTYNEQFF.

This clonotype came up once. This chain links TRBV29-1 with TRBJ2-2; TRBD1 agrees at 7 bases. This CDR3 spans 16 amino acids. V was pared by 7 bases and J by 2 bases, with 13 bases of the junction left unmatched. Germline V gives CDR1 SQVTM, CDR2 ANQGSEA. The CDR3 reads CSGGDRLIDNTGELFF. In DNA form, the CDR3 reads TGCAGCGGTGGGGACAGATTAATCGACAACACCGGGGAGCTGTTTTTT.

The rearrangement uses TRBV4-1 and TRBJ2-3, with 14 bases identical to TRBD2. The CDR3 loop spans 19 amino acids. Germline loops: CDR1 MGHRA, CDR2 YSYEKL. Unmatched junction bases numbered 9, after V lost 3 bases and J lost 1 base. The CDR3 here is CASSQTPGLAGVGTDTQYF. As DNA, the CDR3 is TGCGCCAGCAGCCAGACACCGGGACTAGCGGGAGTAGGCACAGATACGCAGTATTTT.

This rearrangement joins TRBV5-1 to TRBJ2-3, with 9 bases lining up with TRBD1. The CDR3 consists of 14 residues. Germline CDR1 reads SGHRS; CDR2 reads YFSETQ. V shed 2 bases and J 3 bases; nucleotides not matched to a gene: 1. CDR3 nucleotide sequence: TGCGCCAGCAGCTTCGGGACAGGGACAGATACGCAGTATTTT. Its translation is CASSFGTGTDTQYF.

This clonotype was detected many times. The rearrangement links TRBV5-1 to TRBJ2-5; D perhaps matches TRBD1 (6 bases). The V and J ends lost 0 bases and 4 bases respectively, with 13 bases between them. Germline V gives CDR1 SGHRS, CDR2 YFSETQ. The CDR3 loop spans 15 amino acids. DNA of the CDR3: TGCGCCAGCAGCTTGGTCGGACAGCCCCCAGAGACCCAGTACTTC. Amino acid sequence: CASSLVGQPPETQYF.

V is TRBV7-9 and J is TRBJ1-1, with D possibly TRBD1 on 5 matching bases. The CDR3 has 14 residues. Germline values: CDR1 SEHNR, CDR2 FQNEAQ (reference sequence). V was cut by 3 bases and J by 7 bases, with 15 bases left in between. The DNA for the CDR3 is TGTGCCAGCAGCTTCTCTCGGGGGGAAGATGAAGCTTTCTTT. Its protein product is CASSFSRGEDEAFF. The full variable domain, in which reference TRBV7-9 and TRBJ1-1 provide the parts outside the CDR3, is DTGVSQNPRHKITKRGQNVTFRCDPISEHNRLYWYRQTLGQGPEFLTYFQNEAQLEKSRLLSDRFSAERPKGSFSTLEIQRTEQGDSAMYLCASSFSRGEDEAFFGQGTRLTVV.

This clonotype has a handful of counts. The junction departs from germline at one end; a sequencing error may be responsible. This chain connects TRBV3-1 to TRBJ1-2; D is unclear. This CDR3 has 13 amino acids. Germline CDR1 and CDR2: LGHDT and YNNKEL (reference sequence). The CDR3 DNA reads TGTGCCACCAGCCCTCGGGCTAACTATGGCTACACCTTC. The encoded protein is CATSPRANYGYTF.

The chain couples TRBV4-1 to TRBJ2-5; 8 bases line up with TRBD1. The end of the DNA is better explained by TRBJ2-7, so the J call may be wrong. The CDR3 runs to 15 residues. Germline V CDR1 and CDR2: MGHRA, YSYEKL. This CDR3 reads CASSQNRDRPYEQYF. The CDR3 bases are TGCGCCAGCAGCCAAAACCGGGACAGGCCCTACGAGCAGTACTTC.

This clonotype was seen a few times. This rearrangement joins TRBV20-1 to TRBJ2-3; 11 positions agree with TRBD2. The CDR3 consists of 16 residues. V gave up 0 bases and J gave up 6 bases; unmatched junction bases: 8. Germline-derived CDR1 and CDR2 are DFQATT and SNEGSKA (reference sequence). DNA of the CDR3: TGCAGTGCTAGAGATCAGGTTCCTAGCGGGAGGGATACGCAGTATTTT. It yields the protein CSARDQVPSGRDTQYF.

The genes are TRBV20-1 and TRBJ2-7; TRBD1 matches 9 bases. This CDR3 has 13 amino acids. Per the germline V gene, CDR1 is DFQATT and CDR2 is SNEGSKA (reference sequence). V gave up 6 bases and J gave up 4 bases; unmatched junction bases: 7. CDR3: CSAARDREYEQYF. The CDR3 nucleotides read TGCAGTGCCGCCCGGGACAGGGAATACGAGCAGTACTTC.

In the case of this clonotype: The junction shows a germline mismatch at one end, possibly a read error. The chain is built from TRBV29-1 and TRBJ1-1; no clear D gene. Germline CDR1 and CDR2: SQVTM and ANQGSEA. The CDR3 length is 10 residues. Here the CDR3 reads CSAQNTEALF. The CDR3 DNA follows: TGCAGCGCTCAGAACACTGAAGCTCTCTTT. Full variable domain (rest looked up from reference TRBV29-1 and TRBJ1-1): SAVISQKPSRDICQRGTSLTIQCQVDSQVTMMFWYRQQPGQSLTLIATANQGSEATYESGFVIDKFPISRPNLTFSTLTVSNMSPEDSSIYLCSAQNTEALFGQGTRLTVV.

This clonotype was observed a single time. The chain has TRBV6-5 and TRBJ1-4, with 7 bases fitting TRBD1. The V and J ends lost 4 bases and 0 bases, in that order; junction bases with no gene match: 11. This CDR3 spans 18 amino acids. CDR1 is MNHEY and CDR2 is SVGAGI in the germline V gene. The CDR3 region has the DNA TGTGCCAGCAGTTCCGTCCCGGTACAGGGGACAACTAATGAAAAACTGTTTTTT. The encoded protein is CASSSVPVQGTTNEKLFF.

This chain links TRBV20-1 with TRBJ2-5; the match to TRBD1 covers 9 bases. This CDR3 is built from 13 residues. V shed 5 bases and J 3 bases; nucleotides not matched to a gene: 4. Germline V gene sequence: CDR1 DFQATT, CDR2 SNEGSKA (reference sequence). DNA of the CDR3: TGCAGTGCTTTCCGGACAGGGGAAGAGACCCAGTACTTC. Amino acids: CSAFRTGEETQYF.

The J gene is TRBJ2-2, the V gene TRBV24-1, with D tentatively TRBD1 (6 bases). This CDR3 comprises 12 residues. Germline CDR1 reads KGHDR; CDR2 reads SFDVKD. Trimming removed 9 bases from V and 4 bases from J, with 8 bases in between. The CDR3: CATSGVTGELFF. CDR3 bases: TGTGCCACCTCAGGGGTCACCGGGGAGCTGTTTTTT.

This clonotype was counted a few times. This rearrangement joins TRBV7-2 to TRBJ2-1; weak D call: TRBD1 (6 bases). The last part of the DNA fits TRBJ2-7 better; the J call may be wrong. The length of the CDR3 is 15 residues. The germline gives CDR1 SGHTA, CDR2 FQGNSA. In DNA form, the CDR3 reads TGTGCCAGCAGCTACCACCGGGACAATAACTACGAGCAGTACTTC. It yields the protein CASSYHRDNNYEQYF.

The chain is built from TRBV7-2 and TRBJ2-5, with D tentatively TRBD2 (6 bases). The V gene's germline CDR1 is SGHTA and CDR2 FQGNSA. V lost 5 bases to trimming and J lost 0 bases, with 10 bases between them. The CDR3 is made up of 14 amino acids. CDR3 DNA: TGTGCCAGCAGCGACGGGACTTACCAAGAGACCCAGTACTTC. It encodes CASSDGTYQETQYF.

The CDR3 region is CASRAGTANTEAFF. CDR3 in DNA: TGTGCCAGCAGGGCCGGGACAGCGAACACTGAAGCTTTCTTT. This chain joins TRBV6-5 and TRBJ1-1; TRBD1 matches 7 bases. The J segment lost 1 base and the V segment lost 6 bases, leaving 5 bases of the junction unmatched. There are 14 residues in the CDR3. CDR1 and CDR2 (germline): MNHEY, SVGAGI.

This clonotype occurred a few times. The V call is TRBV7-8, the J call TRBJ2-1, with D tentatively TRBD2 (5 bases). The CDR3 is 15 amino acids. Trimming removed 1 base from V and 4 bases from J, with 11 bases in between. In germline, CDR1 is SGHVS, CDR2 FQNEAQ. The CDR3 protein is CASSLGTGLYNEQFF. The CDR3 DNA reads TGTGCCAGCAGCTTAGGGACTGGTTTATACAATGAGCAGTTCTTC.

V gene TRBV3-1 combines with J gene TRBJ2-1; D unresolved. V was clipped by 3 bases and J by 0 bases, with 9 bases between them. CDR1 is LGHDT, CDR2 YNNKEL, per germline (reference sequence). This CDR3 spans 15 amino acids. This CDR3 is CASSHPHSSYNEQFF. CDR3 DNA sequence: TGTGCCAGCAGCCACCCACACAGCTCCTACAATGAGCAGTTCTTC.

V and J are TRBV9 and TRBJ2-1; D remains ambiguous. Judging by the DNA end, TRBJ2-7 fits better; the J call may be wrong. CDR1 and CDR2 (germline): SGDLS, YYNGEE. This CDR3 has 14 residues. CDR3: CASSRLGPQDEQYF. DNA for the CDR3: TGTGCCAGCAGCCGACTTGGTCCCCAGGACGAGCAGTACTTC.

This clonotype was picked up a small number of times. V usage is TRBV14 and J usage is TRBJ2-3; 8 positions match TRBD2. Trimming took 4 bases from V and 2 from J; bases not matched to a gene: 5. The CDR3 sequence is 15 residues long. Germline V gene lookup returns CDR1 SGHDN and CDR2 FVKESK. The CDR3 is CASSRGTRVTDTQYF. The CDR3 DNA sequence: TGTGCCAGCAGCCGTGGGACTAGGGTCACAGATACGCAGTATTTT. The variable domain in full, completed from reference TRBV14 and TRBJ2-3, reads EAGVTQFPSHSVIEKGQTVTLRCDPISGHDNLYWYRRVMGKEIKFLLHFVKESKQDESGMPNNRFLAERTGGTYSTLKVQPAELEDSGVYFCASSRGTRVTDTQYFGPGTRLTVL.